A single sample gave rise to the 8 T cell receptor beta chains below, sequenced in a study of shared clonotypes between healthy human individuals. The naive CD8 subset, CD45RO-negative cells positively selected for CCR7, excluded terminally differentiated effector memory CD45RA+ cells. TCRdb keeps only in-frame clones here, not all; method: immunoSEQ multiplex PCR. The sample lists approximately 720,000 clones, around 90% seen once, with approximately 22% in the top ten. Sequencing was carried out using naive CD8+ T cells sorted from blood. All receptors come from a man aged 30-40 years in good health.

The rearrangement uses TRBV5-1 and TRBJ2-5; D tentatively fits TRBD1 or TRBD2 (5 bases each). The ends were cut back, 2 bases at V and 2 bases at J, with 19 bases in the middle. In germline, CDR1 is SGHRS, CDR2 YFSETQ. The CDR3 is 17 residues long. CDR3 sequence reads: CASSFGGQGLIQETQYF. CDR3 DNA sequence: TGCGCCAGCAGCTTTGGCGGGCAGGGCCTCATTCAAGAGACCCAGTACTTC. Combining the CDR3 with reference TRBV5-1 and TRBJ2-5 gives the whole variable domain KAGVTQTPRYLIKTRGQQVTLSCSPISGHRSVSWYQQTPGQGLQFLFEYFSETQRNKGNFPGRFSGRQFSNSRSEMNVSTLELGDSALYLCASSFGGQGLIQETQYFGPGTRLLVL.

This clone was counted only a few times. The chain uses TRBV5-5 and TRBJ2-7; D possibly uses TRBD1 or TRBD2 (5 bases each). This CDR3 comprises 15 residues. Germline CDR1 reads SGHKS; CDR2 reads YYEKEE (reference sequence). V dropped 4 bases and J dropped 4 bases, with 18 bases sitting between them. CDR3 bases: TGTGCCAGCAGCCCCACATCTGGGGGTGTGTACGAGCAGTACTTC. Protein sequence: CASSPTSGGVYEQYF.

J is TRBJ2-5 and V is TRBV7-9, with a possible D match to TRBD2 (6 bases). This CDR3 spans 16 amino acids. In germline, CDR1 is SEHNR, CDR2 FQNEAQ (reference sequence). Trimming pared 1 base from V and 1 base from J, leaving 13 bases between. The CDR3 loop reads CASSLGTGDTQETQYF. The CDR3 nucleotides read TGTGCCAGCAGCTTAGGAACGGGAGACACCCAAGAGACCCAGTACTTC.

This rearrangement joins TRBV9 to TRBJ2-1; 8 positions match TRBD2. With V trimmed by 4 bases and J by 8 bases, 8 bases remained unmatched. CDR1 SGDLS and CDR2 YYNGEE come from the germline V gene. There are 14 residues in the CDR3. CDR3 amino acids: CASSFSGMTDEQFF. The CDR3 DNA is TGTGCCAGCAGCTTTAGCGGGATGACGGATGAGCAGTTCTTC.

The V call is TRBV5-1, the J call TRBJ1-2; D gene unclear. V was trimmed by 0 bases and J by 3 bases, leaving 12 bases between them. This CDR3 spans 15 amino acids. Germline V gives CDR1 SGHRS, CDR2 YFSETQ. The CDR3 nucleotides read TGCGCCAGCAGCTTGGAAGCAAGAAGCCACTATGGCTACACCTTC. Translating it yields CASSLEARSHYGYTF.

The CDR3 loop reads CSVAEGQASSEETQYF. CDR3 DNA sequence: TGCAGCGTTGCTGAAGGACAGGCTTCTTCTGAAGAGACCCAGTACTTC. V is TRBV29-1 and J is TRBJ2-5, with TRBD1 identical over 7 bases. V dropped 4 bases and J dropped 3; count of bases not matched to a gene: 14. CDR1 is SQVTM, CDR2 ANQGSEA, per germline. CDR3 length: 16 residues.

The genes are TRBV29-1 and TRBJ1-3; possibly TRBD1 for D (5 bases). The CDR3 consists of 12 residues. Germline V gene sequence: CDR1 SQVTM, CDR2 ANQGSEA. The ends were cut back, 6 bases at V and 1 base at J, with 7 bases in the middle. The CDR3 protein is CSVRQSGNTIYF. The CDR3 DNA reads TGCAGCGTCAGACAGTCTGGAAACACCATATATTTT.

This sequence joins TRBV9 and TRBJ2-2; D not resolved. Germline V gene data show CDR1 as SGDLS and CDR2 as YYNGEE. Between the trimmed V and J ends, which lost 5 bases and 3 bases, there was a span of 14 bases. The CDR3 length is 15 residues. CDR3 nucleotide sequence: TGTGCCAGCAGTTCCCCAGACTCTTACACCGGGGAGCTGTTTTTT. Translated: CASSSPDSYTGELFF.